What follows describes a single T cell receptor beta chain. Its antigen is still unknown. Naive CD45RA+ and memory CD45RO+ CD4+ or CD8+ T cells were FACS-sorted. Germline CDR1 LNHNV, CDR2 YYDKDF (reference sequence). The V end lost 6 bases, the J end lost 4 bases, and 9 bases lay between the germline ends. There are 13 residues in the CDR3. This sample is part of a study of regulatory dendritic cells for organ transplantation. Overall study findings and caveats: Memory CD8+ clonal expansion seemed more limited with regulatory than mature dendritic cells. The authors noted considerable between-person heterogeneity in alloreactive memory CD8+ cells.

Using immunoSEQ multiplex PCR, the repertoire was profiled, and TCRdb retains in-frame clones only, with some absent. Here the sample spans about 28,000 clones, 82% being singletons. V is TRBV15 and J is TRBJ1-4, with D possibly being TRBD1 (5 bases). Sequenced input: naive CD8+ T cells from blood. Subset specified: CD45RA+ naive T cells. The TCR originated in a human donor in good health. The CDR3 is CATRQGHNEKLFF. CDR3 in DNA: TGTGCCACCAGGCAGGGCCATAATGAAAAACTGTTTTTT. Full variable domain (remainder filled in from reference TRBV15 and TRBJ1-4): DAMVIQNPRYQVTQFGKPVTLSCSQTLNHNVMYWYQQKSSQAPKLLFHYYDKDFNNEADTPDNFQSRRPNTSFCFLDIRSPGLGDTAMYLCATRQGHNEKLFFGSGTQLSVL.